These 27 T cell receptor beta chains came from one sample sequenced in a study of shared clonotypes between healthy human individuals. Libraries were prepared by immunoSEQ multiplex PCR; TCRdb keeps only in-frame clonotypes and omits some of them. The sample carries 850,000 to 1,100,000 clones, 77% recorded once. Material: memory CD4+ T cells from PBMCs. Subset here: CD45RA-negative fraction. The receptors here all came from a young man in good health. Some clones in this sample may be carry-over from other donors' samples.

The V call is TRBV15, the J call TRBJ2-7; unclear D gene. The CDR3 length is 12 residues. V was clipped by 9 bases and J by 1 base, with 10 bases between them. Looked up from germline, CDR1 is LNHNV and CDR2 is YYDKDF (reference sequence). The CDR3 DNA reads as TGTGCCACACCGTTGAAGTCCTACGAGCAGTACTTC. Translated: CATPLKSYEQYF.

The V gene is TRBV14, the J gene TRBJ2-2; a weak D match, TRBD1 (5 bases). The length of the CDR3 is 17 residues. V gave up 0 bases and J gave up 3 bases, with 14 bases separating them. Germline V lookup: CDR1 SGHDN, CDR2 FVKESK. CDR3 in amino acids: CASSQDSHRPYTGELFF. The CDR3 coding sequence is TGTGCCAGCAGCCAAGATAGTCACAGGCCCTACACCGGGGAGCTGTTTTTT. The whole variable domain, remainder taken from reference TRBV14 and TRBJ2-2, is EAGVTQFPSHSVIEKGQTVTLRCDPISGHDNLYWYRRVMGKEIKFLLHFVKESKQDESGMPNNRFLAERTGGTYSTLKVQPAELEDSGVYFCASSQDSHRPYTGELFFGEGSRLTVL.

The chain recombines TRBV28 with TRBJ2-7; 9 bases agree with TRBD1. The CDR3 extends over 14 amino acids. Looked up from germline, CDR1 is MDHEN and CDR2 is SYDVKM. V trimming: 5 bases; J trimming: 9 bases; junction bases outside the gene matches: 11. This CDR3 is CASSEPGQGYGQYF. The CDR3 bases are TGTGCCAGCAGTGAGCCGGGACAGGGATATGGGCAGTACTTC.

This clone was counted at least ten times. In DNA form, the CDR3 reads TGTGCCAGTAGTTGGGACAGGGGAAGCAATCAGCCCCAGCATTTT. Its translation is CASSWDRGSNQPQHF. The V gene is TRBV19, the J gene TRBJ1-5, with 10 nucleotides matching TRBD1. Looked up from germline, CDR1 is LNHDA and CDR2 is SQIVND (reference sequence). After removal of 5 bases from V and 1 base from J, the junction contained 2 bases not matched to a gene. The CDR3 has 15 amino acids.

CDR3 protein: CASLRTASVTEAFF. The DNA for the CDR3 is TGTGCCAGCCTTAGGACAGCCTCGGTCACTGAAGCTTTCTTT. The genes are TRBV28 and TRBJ1-1; possibly TRBD1 for D (6 bases). CDR3 length: 14 residues. V was clipped by 8 bases and J by 4 bases, with 17 bases between them. Germline V gives CDR1 MDHEN, CDR2 SYDVKM.

CDR3 DNA: TGTGCCAGCAGTGCCAGAGCGGGAGATGGGAAGACCCAGTACTTC. Its translation is CASSARAGDGKTQYF. V usage is TRBV2 and J usage is TRBJ2-5; TRBD2 agrees at 8 bases. This CDR3 contains 15 residues. Per the germline V gene, CDR1 is SNHLY and CDR2 is FYNNEI. V lost 4 bases and J lost 6; bases outside the gene matches: 10.

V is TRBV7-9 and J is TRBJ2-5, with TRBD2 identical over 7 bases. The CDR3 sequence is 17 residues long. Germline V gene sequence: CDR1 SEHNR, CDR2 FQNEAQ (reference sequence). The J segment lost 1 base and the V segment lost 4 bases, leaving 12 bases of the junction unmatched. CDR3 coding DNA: TGTGCCAGCAGCTCCTGGGGTAGCGGGCCGCTCCAAGAGACCCAGTACTTC. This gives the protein CASSSWGSGPLQETQYF.

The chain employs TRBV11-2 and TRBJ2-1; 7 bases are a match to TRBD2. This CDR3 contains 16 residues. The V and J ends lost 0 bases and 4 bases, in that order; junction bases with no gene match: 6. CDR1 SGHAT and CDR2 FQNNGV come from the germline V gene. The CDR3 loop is CASSLDIGLGYNEQFF. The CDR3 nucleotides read TGTGCCAGCAGCTTAGATATCGGACTAGGGTACAATGAGCAGTTCTTC.

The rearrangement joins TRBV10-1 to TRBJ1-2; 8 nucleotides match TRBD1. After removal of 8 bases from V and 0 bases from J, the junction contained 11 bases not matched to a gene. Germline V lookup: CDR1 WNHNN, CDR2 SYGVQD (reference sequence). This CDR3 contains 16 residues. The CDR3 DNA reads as TGCGCCAGCGCCACACAGGGGGTAAGGACTAACTATGGCTACACCTTC. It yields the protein CASATQGVRTNYGYTF.

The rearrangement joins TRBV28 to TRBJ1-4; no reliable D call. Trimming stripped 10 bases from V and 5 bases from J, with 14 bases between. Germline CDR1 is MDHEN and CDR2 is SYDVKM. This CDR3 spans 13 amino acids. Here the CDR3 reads CATYGGPNEKLFF. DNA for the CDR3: TGTGCCACCTATGGAGGGCCCAATGAAAAACTGTTTTTT.

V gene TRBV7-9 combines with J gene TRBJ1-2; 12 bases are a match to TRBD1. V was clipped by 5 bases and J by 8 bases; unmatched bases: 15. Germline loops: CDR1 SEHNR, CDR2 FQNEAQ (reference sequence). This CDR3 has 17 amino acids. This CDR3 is CASSQPSRDRGRRGYTF. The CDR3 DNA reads TGTGCCAGCAGCCAGCCGTCCCGGGACAGGGGGCGGCGGGGCTACACCTTC. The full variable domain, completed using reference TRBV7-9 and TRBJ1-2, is DTGVSQNPRHKITKRGQNVTFRCDPISEHNRLYWYRQTLGQGPEFLTYFQNEAQLEKSRLLSDRFSAERPKGSFSTLEIQRTEQGDSAMYLCASSQPSRDRGRRGYTFGSGTRLTVV.

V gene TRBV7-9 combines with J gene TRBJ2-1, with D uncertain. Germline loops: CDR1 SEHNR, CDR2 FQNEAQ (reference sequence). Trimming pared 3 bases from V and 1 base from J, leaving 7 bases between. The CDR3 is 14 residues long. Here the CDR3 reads CASSFSVSYNEQFF. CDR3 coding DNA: TGTGCCAGCAGCTTTAGTGTGTCCTACAATGAGCAGTTCTTC.

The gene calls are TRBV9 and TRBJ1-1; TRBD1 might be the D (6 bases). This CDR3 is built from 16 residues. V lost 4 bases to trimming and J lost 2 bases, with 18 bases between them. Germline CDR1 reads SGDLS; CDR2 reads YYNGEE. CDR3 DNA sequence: TGTGCCAGCAGCCCCAGGGGATGGGTAGGAAACACTGAAGCTTTCTTT. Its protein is CASSPRGWVGNTEAFF.

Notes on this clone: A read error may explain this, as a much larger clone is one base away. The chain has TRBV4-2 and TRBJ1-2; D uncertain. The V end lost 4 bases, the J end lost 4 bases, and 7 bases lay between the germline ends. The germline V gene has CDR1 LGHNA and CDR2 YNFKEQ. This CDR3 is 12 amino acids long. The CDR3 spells CASSPGTYGYTF. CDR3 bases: TGTGCCAGCAGCCCGGGAACCTATGGCTACACCTTC.

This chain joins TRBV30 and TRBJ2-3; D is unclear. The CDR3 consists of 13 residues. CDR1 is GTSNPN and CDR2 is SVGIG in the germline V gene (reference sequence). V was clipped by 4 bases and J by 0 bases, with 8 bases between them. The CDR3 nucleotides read TGTGCCTGGACGGCCAAAAGCACAGATACGCAGTATTTT. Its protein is CAWTAKSTDTQYF.

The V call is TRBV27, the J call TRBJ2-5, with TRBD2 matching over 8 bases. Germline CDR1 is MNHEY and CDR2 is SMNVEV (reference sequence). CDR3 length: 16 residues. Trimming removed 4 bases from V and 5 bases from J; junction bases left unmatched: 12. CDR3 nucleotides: TGTGCCAGCAGTTCCTTCGGACTAGCCGGGGGGGAGACCCAGTACTTC. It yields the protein CASSSFGLAGGETQYF.

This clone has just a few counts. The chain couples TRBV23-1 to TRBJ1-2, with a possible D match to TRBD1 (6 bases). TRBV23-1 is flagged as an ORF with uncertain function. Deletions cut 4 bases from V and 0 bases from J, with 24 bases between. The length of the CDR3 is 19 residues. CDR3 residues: CASSPPKGQPQPPNYGYTF. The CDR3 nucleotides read TGCGCCAGCAGTCCACCGAAAGGACAGCCTCAACCCCCTAACTATGGCTACACCTTC.

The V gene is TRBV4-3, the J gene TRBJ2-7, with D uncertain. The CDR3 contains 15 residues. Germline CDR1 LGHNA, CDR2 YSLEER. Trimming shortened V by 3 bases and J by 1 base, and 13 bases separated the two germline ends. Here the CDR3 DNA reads TGCGCCAGCAGCCACCGACCCGGAGTATCCTACGAGCAGTACTTC. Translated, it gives CASSHRPGVSYEQYF.

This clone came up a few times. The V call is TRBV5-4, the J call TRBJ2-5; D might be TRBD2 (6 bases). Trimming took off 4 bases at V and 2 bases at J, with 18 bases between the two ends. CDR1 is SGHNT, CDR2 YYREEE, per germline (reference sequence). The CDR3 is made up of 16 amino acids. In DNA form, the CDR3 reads TGTGCCAGCAGCCCCTCCGTAGCGGAGGGGCAAGAGACCCAGTACTTC. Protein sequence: CASSPSVAEGQETQYF.

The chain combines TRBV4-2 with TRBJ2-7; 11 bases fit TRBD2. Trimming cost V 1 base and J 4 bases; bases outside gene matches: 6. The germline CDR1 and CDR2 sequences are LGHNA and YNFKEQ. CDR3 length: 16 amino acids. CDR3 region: CASSQVLAGGGYEQYF. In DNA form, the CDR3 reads TGTGCCAGCAGCCAAGTGCTAGCGGGAGGCGGGTACGAGCAGTACTTC.

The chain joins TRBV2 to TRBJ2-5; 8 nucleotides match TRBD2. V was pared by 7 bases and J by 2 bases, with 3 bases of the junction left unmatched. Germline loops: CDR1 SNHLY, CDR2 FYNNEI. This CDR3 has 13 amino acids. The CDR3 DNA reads TGTGCCAGCAATATAGCGGGGCAAGAGACCCAGTACTTC. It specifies CASNIAGQETQYF.

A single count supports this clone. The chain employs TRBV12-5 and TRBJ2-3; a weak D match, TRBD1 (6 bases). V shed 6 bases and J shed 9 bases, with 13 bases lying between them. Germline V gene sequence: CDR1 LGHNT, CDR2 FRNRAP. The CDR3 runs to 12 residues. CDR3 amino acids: CASGRGQDTQYF. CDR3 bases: TGTGCTAGTGGCAGGGGCCAGGACACGCAGTATTTT.

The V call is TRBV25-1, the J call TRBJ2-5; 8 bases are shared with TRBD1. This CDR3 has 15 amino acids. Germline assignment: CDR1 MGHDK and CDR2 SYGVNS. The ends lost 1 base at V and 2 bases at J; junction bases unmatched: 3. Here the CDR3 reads CASSESGTGQETQYF. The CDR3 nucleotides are TGTGCCAGCAGTGAATCTGGGACAGGACAAGAGACCCAGTACTTC.

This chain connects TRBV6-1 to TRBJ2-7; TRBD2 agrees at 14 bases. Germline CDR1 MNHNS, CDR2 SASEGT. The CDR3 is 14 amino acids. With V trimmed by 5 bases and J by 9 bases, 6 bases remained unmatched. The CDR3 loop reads CASSLGLAGGGQYF. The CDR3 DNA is TGTGCCAGCAGTCTCGGACTAGCGGGAGGCGGGCAGTACTTC.

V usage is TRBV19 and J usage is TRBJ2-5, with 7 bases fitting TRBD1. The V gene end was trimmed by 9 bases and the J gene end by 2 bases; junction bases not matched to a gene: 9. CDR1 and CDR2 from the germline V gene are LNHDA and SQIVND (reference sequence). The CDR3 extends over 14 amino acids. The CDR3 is CARRRPTGQETQYF. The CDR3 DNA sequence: TGTGCCAGAAGGCGCCCGACAGGGCAAGAGACCCAGTACTTC.

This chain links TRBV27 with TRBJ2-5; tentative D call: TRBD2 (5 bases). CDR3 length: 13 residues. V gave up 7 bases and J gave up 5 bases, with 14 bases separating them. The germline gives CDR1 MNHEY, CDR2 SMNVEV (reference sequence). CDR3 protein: CASTRATGETQYF. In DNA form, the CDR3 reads TGTGCCAGCACTAGGGCCACGGGGGAGACCCAGTACTTC.

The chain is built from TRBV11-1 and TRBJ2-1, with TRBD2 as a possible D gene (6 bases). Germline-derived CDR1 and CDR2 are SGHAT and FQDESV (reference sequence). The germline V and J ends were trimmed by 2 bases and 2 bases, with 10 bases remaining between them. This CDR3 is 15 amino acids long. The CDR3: CASSLMVAAYNEQFF. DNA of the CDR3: TGTGCCAGCAGCTTAATGGTAGCGGCCTACAATGAGCAGTTCTTC.